This TCR beta chain was obtained from a study of Ad26.COV2.S vaccination and SARS-CoV-2 variants. Study-wide points: Recipients of vaccine and of placebo showed similar breadth of their non-spike TCR repertoires.

TCRdb's table, derived via immunoSEQ multiplex PCR, lists solely in-frame clones and lacks some. Found here are about 320,000 clones, approximately 86% of them singletons; the top ten hold 2.1%. A remark on this clone: What it binds is not known.

V lost 1 base, J lost 5 bases, and 10 bases lay in between. Germline lookup yields CDR1 MDHEN and CDR2 SYDVKM. The CDR3 is made up of 14 amino acids. Specified treatment: some 20 received Ad26.COV2.S at low or high dose, single or two shots; roughly 5 received placebo; per-sample allocation not given. Day 63 following the first vaccine or placebo injection was when the samples were taken. The sample here was peripheral blood, taken in a trial of Ad26.COV2.S vaccine versus placebo. The genes are TRBV28 and TRBJ2-3; D is uncertain. This clonotype was sampled from a person between 18 and 59 years old who received the Ad26.COV2.S COVID-19 vaccine or a placebo. In nucleotides, the CDR3 is TGTGCCAGCAGTTTATATTCCCGGATAGATACGCAGTATTTT. As protein: CASSLYSRIDTQYF. The complete variable domain, with remaining parts taken from reference TRBV28 and TRBJ2-3, reads DVKVTQSSRYLVKRTGEKVFLECVQDMDHENMFWYRQDPGLGLRLIYFSYDVKMKEKGDIPEGYSVSREKKERFSLILESASTNQTSMYLCASSLYSRIDTQYFGPGTRLTVL.